These T cell receptor beta chains were read from a single sample in a study of T cells in Graves' hyperthyroidism and ophthalmopathy. Each CDR3 protein is one row after TCRdb ran MiXCR on the multiplex PCR reads. Of about 640,000 distinct CDR3 sequences in the sample, around 20% were seen once. The sequencing input was blood. The source of these receptors is a man aged 25-45 years with Graves' ophthalmopathy. The CDR3 runs from the conserved cysteine through the conserved F or W. The D gene is left open where the match is weak. Not all rows give a size; the values are once, few, many and, for expanded clones, a class.

v_call,d_call,clone_size,j_call,cdr3_nt,cdr3_aa
TRBV13,TRBD1,many,TRBJ1-5,TGTGCCAGCAGCTTAGCCCACGGACAGGGCCAGCCCCAGCATTTT,CASSLAHGQGQPQHF
TRBV5-1,-,few,TRBJ2-7,TGCGCCAGCAGCTCAAACGCCTACGAGCAGTACTTC,CASSSNAYEQYF
TRBV10-3,-,-,TRBJ1-1,TGTGCCATCAGTGAAGGGGGGCACACTGAAGCTTTCTTT,CAISEGGHTEAFF
TRBV7-9,-,few,TRBJ2-1,TGTGCCAGCAGCTCAGGAGTCGGGCAGTTCTTC,CASSSGVGQFF
TRBV6-1,TRBD1,many,TRBJ2-1,TGTGCCAGCAGGACCCGAGGGACAGGTGACTACAATGAGCAGTTCTTC,CASRTRGTGDYNEQFF
TRBV5-1,TRBD2,-,TRBJ2-1,TGCGCCAGCAGCCTCCGGGGAGGGGAACTCAATGAGCAGTTCTTC,CASSLRGGELNEQFF
TRBV24-1,TRBD2,few,TRBJ2-3,TGTGCCACCAGTGAGCCTAGCGGGAGCACAGATACGCAGTATTTT,CATSEPSGSTDTQYF
TRBV5-1,-,few,TRBJ1-2,TGCGTCAGCAGCTCAGGAGACAACTATGGCTACACCTTC,CVSSSGDNYGYTF
TRBV18,TRBD1,few,TRBJ2-7,TGTGCCAGCTCACCACCAGGACAGGGATGGATCTACGAGCAGTACTTC,CASSPPGQGWIYEQYF
TRBV28,-,few,TRBJ1-6,TGTGCCAGCAGTTTAAAGGGTTCACCCCTCCACTTT,CASSLKGSPLHF
TRBV20-1,-,few,TRBJ2-6,TGCAGTGCTAGAGATCCAATTGAGGGGGCGGGAGCTGGGGCCAACGTCCTGACTTTC,CSARDPIEGAGAGANVLTF
TRBV7-9,-,few,TRBJ1-1,TGTGCCAGCAGCGCCGCACCGGTGATGAACACTGAAGCTTTCTTT,CASSAAPVMNTEAFF
TRBV6-1,TRBD1,-,TRBJ2-5,TGTGCCAGCAGCGCCGGGACAGGGATCCAAGAGACCCAGTACTTC,CASSAGTGIQETQYF
TRBV30,TRBD1,many,TRBJ1-1,TGTGCCTGGAGTGTACCGCTCGGACAGGGGTGGAACACTGAAGCTTTCTTT,CAWSVPLGQGWNTEAFF
TRBV6-2/TRBV6-3,-,few,TRBJ2-1,TGTGCCAGCAGTTATAGAGGGGTCTACAATGAGCAGTTCTTC,CASSYRGVYNEQFF
TRBV27,-,-,TRBJ2-1,TGTGCCAGCAGTTTTTCAGGGGATCTTAAGCAGTTCTTC,CASSFSGDLKQFF
TRBV6-1,-,-,TRBJ2-1,TGTGCCAGCAGCCTCCATCCTATAGTCCGGGAGAAGAATGAGCAGTTCTTC,CASSLHPIVREKNEQFF
TRBV28,-,-,TRBJ1-2,TGTGCCAGCAGCCCAGACAAGCACTATGGCTACACCTTC,CASSPDKHYGYTF
TRBV4-1,-,few,TRBJ1-2,TGCGCCAGCAGCCAATCTACAGGGTGGGGCTATGGCTACACCTTC,CASSQSTGWGYGYTF
TRBV5-1,TRBD1,few,TRBJ2-7,TGCGCCAGCAGCCCTTCAGGGGGCGCAGACGAGCAGTACTTC,CASSPSGGADEQYF
TRBV11-2,-,many,TRBJ2-7,TGTGCCAGCAGCTCGGGACTTCTCTACGAGCAGTACTTC,CASSSGLLYEQYF
TRBV5-1,-,-,TRBJ2-2,TGCGCCAGCAGCTTAGTAACAGGACTCCTTGCGAACACCGGGGAGCTGTTTTTT,CASSLVTGLLANTGELFF
TRBV28,TRBD2,few,TRBJ2-3,TGTGCCAGCAGTTTAACTACTAGCGGCACAGATACGCAGTATTTT,CASSLTTSGTDTQYF
TRBV6-1,-,many,TRBJ1-5,TGTGCCAGCAGTGAATCCGGTCCCCAGCATTTT,CASSESGPQHF
TRBV28,-,-,TRBJ2-7,TGTGCCAGCAGACAGGGTTGGGGCTCCTACGAGCAGTACTTC,CASRQGWGSYEQYF
TRBV6-2/TRBV6-3,TRBD1,few,TRBJ1-2,TGTGCCAGCCGGCATCGGACAGGGTATGGCTACACCTTC,CASRHRTGYGYTF
TRBV3-1,-,-,TRBJ2-1,TGTGCCAGCAGCCCAAGTCAGGGGAATGAGCAGTTCTTC,CASSPSQGNEQFF
TRBV27,TRBD1,many,TRBJ1-2,TGTGCCAGCAGTCGGACAGGGGGAGTCTATGGCTACACCTTC,CASSRTGGVYGYTF
TRBV19,-,-,TRBJ1-5,TGTGCCAGTAAAGGCGACGGATTAGATAGCAATCAGCCCCAGCATTTT,CASKGDGLDSNQPQHF
TRBV6-2/TRBV6-3,-,once,TRBJ1-4,TGTGCCAGCAGTTCCCGTACTGGGGGCGGGTTTGAAAAACTGTTTTTT,CASSSRTGGGFEKLFF
TRBV14,TRBD2,-,TRBJ2-3,TGTGCCAGCAGCCAATGGGGACTAGCGGACCCCGAACCGTATTTT,CASSQWGLADPEPYF
TRBV7-2,-,-,TRBJ2-2,TGTGCCAGCAGCTTCCACCCGGGTGCGTGGCTAGCGAGTACCGGGGAGCTGTTTTTT,CASSFHPGAWLASTGELFF
TRBV6-2/TRBV6-3,-,few,TRBJ2-1,TGTGCCAGCAGTTATACCAGGACGCTTTACGAGCAGTTCTTC,CASSYTRTLYEQFF
TRBV6-1,-,-,TRBJ1-2,TGTGCCAGCAGTGAAGAATTCAGGGGTAACTATGGCTACACCTTC,CASSEEFRGNYGYTF
TRBV3-1,-,many,TRBJ2-7,TGTGCCAGCAGCCAAGGGGCCGGTTCCCCCTACGAGCAGTACTTC,CASSQGAGSPYEQYF
TRBV15,TRBD2,-,TRBJ2-3,TGTGCCACCAGCTTAAAACCATGGACTAGCGGATTCACAGATACGCAGTATTTT,CATSLKPWTSGFTDTQYF
TRBV6-2/TRBV6-3,TRBD1,-,TRBJ1-1,TGTGCCACCCAGATAGGGGGCCGCTCTGAAGCTTTCTTT,CATQIGGRSEAFF